One and the same sample provided the 30 T cell receptor beta chains below, sequenced in a study of blood T cell repertoires in COVID-19. Generated by immunoSEQ multiplex PCR, the TCRdb table keeps only in-frame clones and is missing some. The profile covers approximately 250,000 clones, with 84% appearing a single time and 8% to 9.5% taken by the ten largest. What was sequenced was peripheral blood. The receptors here all came from a human donor in a cohort sampled during active COVID-19.

The gene calls are TRBV13 and TRBJ2-7; 12 positions match TRBD2. V lost 5 bases and J lost 4; bases outside the gene matches: 6. The germline V gene has CDR1 PRHDT and CDR2 FYEKMQ (reference sequence). The CDR3 extends over 15 amino acids. In DNA, the CDR3 is TGTGCCAGCAGCGGTCGGACTAGCGGGACTTACGAGCAGTACTTC. Its protein product is CASSGRTSGTYEQYF.

The chain employs TRBV6-2 or TRBV6-3 and TRBJ2-7; tentatively, D is TRBD1 (6 bases). Between the trimmed V and J ends, which lost 3 bases and 3 bases, there was a span of 12 bases. CDR3 size: 14 residues. Germline values: CDR1 MNHEY, CDR2 SVGEGT. The CDR3, as DNA: TGTGCCAGCAGTTATCTGGGGGCCGTCTACGAGCAGTACTTC. As protein: CASSYLGAVYEQYF.

On this clone itself: The same CDR3 arises from other DNA sequences in this sample as well. The rearrangement joins TRBV18 to TRBJ2-1; D gene unclear. The CDR3 totals 14 residues. Germline V gene lookup returns CDR1 KGHSH and CDR2 LQKENI. V dropped 1 base and J dropped 9 bases, with 13 bases sitting between them. CDR3 sequence: CASSPLDTLGEQFF. The CDR3 coding sequence is TGTGCCAGCTCACCACTCGACACCTTGGGTGAGCAGTTCTTC.

This clone has only one observation. The chain uses TRBV9 and TRBJ1-2; the D gene is possibly TRBD1 (6 bases). CDR1 and CDR2 (germline): SGDLS, YYNGEE. The V and J ends lost 3 bases and 0 bases respectively, with 12 bases between them. This CDR3 comprises 15 residues. In DNA, the CDR3 is TGTGCCAGCAGCGCGGGGGGGCCCCCTAACTATGGCTACACCTTC. Its protein product is CASSAGGPPNYGYTF.

V gene TRBV5-1 combines with J gene TRBJ1-1; 9 positions match TRBD1. Germline V lookup: CDR1 SGHRS, CDR2 YFSETQ. The V segment lost 5 bases and the J segment 4 bases; nucleotides outside the gene matches: 9. The CDR3 covers 15 residues. The chain's CDR3 is CASRGGQGLSTEAFF. The CDR3 DNA is TGCGCCAGCAGAGGCGGACAGGGGTTGAGCACTGAAGCTTTCTTT.

The gene calls are TRBV18 and TRBJ1-1, with D unclear. From germline, CDR1 is KGHSH and CDR2 LQKENI. Trimming left V 5 bases short and J 6 bases short, with 13 bases between. The CDR3 extends over 13 amino acids. This CDR3 reads CASSTLGDPEAFF. The CDR3 DNA is TGTGCCAGCTCAACACTCGGGGATCCTGAAGCTTTCTTT.

CDR3 in DNA: TGTGCCAGCAGCTTGGGGGCGCAGGACACAGATACGCAGTATTTT. Translated: CASSLGAQDTDTQYF. The chain is built from TRBV5-5 and TRBJ2-3; D gene ambiguous. V was clipped by 0 bases and J by 2 bases, with 10 bases between them. This CDR3 has 15 amino acids. Germline loops: CDR1 SGHKS, CDR2 YYEKEE (reference sequence).

The rearrangement uses TRBV7-9 and TRBJ2-1; 8 positions match TRBD1. Germline loops: CDR1 SEHNR, CDR2 FQNEAQ (reference sequence). The CDR3 runs 14 residues. The V gene end was trimmed by 4 bases and the J gene end by 7 bases; junction bases not matched to a gene: 6. As DNA, the CDR3 is TGTGCCAGCAGCTCGGGACAGGTTCGGAATGAGCAGTTCTTC. The encoded protein is CASSSGQVRNEQFF.

The rearrangement uses TRBV2 and TRBJ1-5, with 7 bases identical to TRBD1. V lost 6 bases to trimming and J lost 4 bases; unmatched junction nucleotides: 9. Germline assignment: CDR1 SNHLY and CDR2 FYNNEI. The CDR3 length is 15 residues. Here the CDR3 reads CASSRPGGGNQPQHF. The CDR3 DNA reads as TGTGCCAGCAGCAGGCCAGGGGGTGGAAATCAGCCCCAGCATTTT.

V gene TRBV5-1 combines with J gene TRBJ2-1, with 9 nucleotides matching TRBD1. Unmatched junction bases numbered 10, after V lost 7 bases and J lost 8 bases. The CDR3 runs to 14 residues. Germline V lookup: CDR1 SGHRS, CDR2 YFSETQ. As DNA, the CDR3 is TGCGCCAGCGCGGACAGGGGTGGATTCTATGAGCAGTTCTTC. Amino acids: CASADRGGFYEQFF.

The chain carries TRBV28 and TRBJ1-1; D gene ambiguous. This CDR3 has 15 residues. Germline CDR1 MDHEN, CDR2 SYDVKM. Trimming took off 3 bases at V and 2 bases at J, with 13 bases between the two ends. The CDR3 here is CASSLVGVLNTEAFF. Here the CDR3 DNA reads TGTGCCAGCAGTTTGGTAGGAGTCCTTAACACTGAAGCTTTCTTT.

V is TRBV9 and J is TRBJ2-3; tentative D call: TRBD1 (5 bases). In germline, CDR1 is SGDLS, CDR2 YYNGEE. With 0 bases removed from V and 3 bases from J, the gap between germline ends came to 14 bases. CDR3 length: 16 amino acids. The CDR3: CASSVGGRERTDTQYF. The CDR3 coding sequence is TGTGCCAGCAGCGTAGGCGGCAGGGAAAGGACAGATACGCAGTATTTT.

This sequence joins TRBV18 and TRBJ2-7, with D tentatively TRBD1 (6 bases). The CDR3 consists of 13 residues. Trimming shortened V by 4 bases and J by 3 bases, and 10 bases separated the two germline ends. Germline loops: CDR1 KGHSH, CDR2 LQKENI. The CDR3, as DNA: TGTGCCAGCTCACTAGGGACATACTACGAGCAGTACTTC. Translation: CASSLGTYYEQYF.

V and J are TRBV6-5 and TRBJ2-7; no clear D. The germline V gene encodes CDR1 MNHEY and CDR2 SVGAGI. This CDR3 is built from 12 residues. The germline V and J ends were trimmed by 6 bases and 6 bases, with 12 bases remaining between them. CDR3 nucleotides: TGTGCCAGCAGCCGATTAGATTCCGAGCAGTACTTC. Translating gives CASSRLDSEQYF.

The rearrangement links TRBV6-5 to TRBJ1-5; D is ambiguous. The ends were cut back, 10 bases at V and 2 bases at J, with 15 bases in the middle. The CDR3 loop spans 14 amino acids. The germline gives CDR1 MNHEY, CDR2 SVGAGI. The CDR3 DNA reads TGTGCCACAAAGGAGGGTGGGGGCAATCAGCCCCAGCATTTT. Protein product: CATKEGGGNQPQHF.

This clone was counted a single time. CDR3 sequence: CASSQGTGNSPLHF. The CDR3 DNA sequence: TGTGCCAGCAGCCAGGGGACAGGGAATTCACCCCTCCACTTT. This sequence joins TRBV3-1 (or the pseudogene TRBV3-2) and TRBJ1-6; the match to TRBD1 covers 9 bases. Germline V gene sequence: CDR1 LGHDT, CDR2 YNNKEL (reference sequence). V gave up 3 bases and J gave up 7 bases; unmatched junction bases: 1. This CDR3 spans 14 amino acids.

The chain has TRBV4-2 and TRBJ2-3; TRBD2 matches 7 bases. The junction had 11 bases not matched to a gene; V was cut back by 1 base and J by 7 bases. This CDR3 has 16 amino acids. CDR1 and CDR2 (germline): LGHNA, YNFKEQ. Here the CDR3 DNA reads TGTGCCAGCAGCCAAGGTTCCGCCGGCAGCGGGAATACGCAGTATTTT. Translated: CASSQGSAGSGNTQYF.

Notes on this clone: Being one base from a much bigger clone, this may be a read error. This chain joins TRBV5-1 and TRBJ1-4; a weak D match, TRBD1 (5 bases). This CDR3 has 17 amino acids. CDR1 is SGHRS, CDR2 YFSETQ, per germline. Trimming shortened V by 4 bases and J by 2 bases, and 18 bases separated the two germline ends. Here the CDR3 DNA reads TGCGCCAGCAGCCCCAGGGCTACAGTGAGTACTAATGAAAAACTGTTTTTT. Protein sequence: CASSPRATVSTNEKLFF.

The chain carries TRBV6-1 and TRBJ1-5; D remains ambiguous. Germline CDR1 and CDR2: MNHNS and SASEGT. Trimming left V 4 bases short and J 6 bases short, with 19 bases between. The CDR3 consists of 16 residues. This CDR3 is CASSGQKRQMRQPQHF. CDR3 nucleotide sequence: TGTGCCAGCAGTGGGCAGAAGAGGCAGATGCGTCAGCCCCAGCATTTT.

The J gene is TRBJ2-1, the V gene TRBV11-2, with 8 bases matching TRBD2. Trimming at V came to 2 bases and at J to 6 bases, leaving 18 bases not matched to a gene. CDR1 and CDR2 from the germline V gene are SGHAT and FQNNGV. The CDR3 runs to 19 residues. The CDR3 is CASSLRIRRGAFVGNEQFF. The CDR3 DNA follows: TGTGCCAGCAGCTTACGGATCAGGCGGGGGGCCTTCGTCGGCAATGAGCAGTTCTTC.

The chain joins TRBV23-1 to TRBJ1-4; possible D gene TRBD1, 6 bases. TRBV23-1 counts as an open reading frame of uncertain function. The CDR3 loop spans 17 amino acids. Deletions cut 10 bases from V and 3 bases from J, with 24 bases between. The CDR3 DNA is TGCGCCATCCTTCGGCGGGGGCCGAACCGAGCTAATGAAAAACTGTTTTTT. It specifies CAILRRGPNRANEKLFF.

The rearrangement joins TRBV27 to TRBJ1-1; 8 nucleotides match TRBD1. The junction had 4 bases not matched to a gene; V was cut back by 5 bases and J by 2 bases. CDR3 length: 14 residues. In germline, CDR1 is MNHEY, CDR2 SMNVEV (reference sequence). The CDR3 protein is CASSQDRVNTEAFF. The CDR3 nucleotides read TGTGCCAGCAGTCAGGACAGGGTCAACACTGAAGCTTTCTTT.

This chain links TRBV7-2 with TRBJ2-7, with D maybe TRBD2 (5 bases). V was cut by 5 bases and J by 3 bases, with 17 bases left in between. The germline CDR1 and CDR2 sequences are SGHTA and FQGNSA. This CDR3 spans 15 amino acids. CDR3 sequence: CASSAQRRLRYEQYF. The CDR3 nucleotides are TGTGCCAGCAGCGCACAGCGGAGACTCCGCTACGAGCAGTACTTC.

The genes are TRBV6-2 or TRBV6-3 and TRBJ2-7; 9 bases line up with TRBD2. V was clipped by 0 bases and J by 0 bases; unmatched bases: 0. CDR1 is MNHEY, CDR2 SVGEGT, per germline. The CDR3 runs to 15 residues. The CDR3 DNA is TGTGCCAGCAGTTACTCACTAGCGGGCTCCTACGAGCAGTACTTC. It codes for CASSYSLAGSYEQYF.

The gene calls are TRBV9 and TRBJ2-1; 12 bases are a match to TRBD1. After removal of 3 bases from V and 8 bases from J, the junction contained 12 bases not matched to a gene. This CDR3 spans 17 amino acids. Germline V CDR1 and CDR2: SGDLS, YYNGEE. This CDR3 is CASSGGGPGTGGYEQFF. The CDR3 nucleotides read TGTGCCAGCAGCGGAGGAGGACCGGGGACAGGGGGCTATGAGCAGTTCTTC.

V gene TRBV6-5 combines with J gene TRBJ2-5; TRBD2 agrees at 13 bases. From germline, CDR1 is MNHEY and CDR2 SVGAGI. The CDR3 runs 15 residues. The J segment lost 5 bases and the V segment lost 7 bases, leaving 7 bases of the junction unmatched. The CDR3 reads CASTWTSGSWETQYF. The CDR3, as DNA: TGTGCCAGCACTTGGACTAGCGGGAGTTGGGAGACCCAGTACTTC.

The chain has TRBV10-3 and TRBJ2-7; 10 bases align to TRBD2. After removal of 5 bases from V and 6 bases from J, the junction contained 4 bases not matched to a gene. Germline lookup yields CDR1 ENHRY and CDR2 SYGVKD. This CDR3 contains 13 residues. The CDR3 nucleotides are TGTGCCATCAGTACCCTAGCGGGAGCCGAGCAGTACTTC. Encoded protein: CAISTLAGAEQYF.

The chain has TRBV6-5 and TRBJ2-5; 13 nucleotides align to TRBD2. Germline V gene data show CDR1 as MNHEY and CDR2 as SVGAGI. The trim removed 6 bases at V and 4 bases at J, leaving 5 bases unmatched. The CDR3 is made up of 15 amino acids. In DNA, the CDR3 is TGTGCCAGCAGACTAGCGGGAGGGCCTAGAGAGACCCAGTACTTC. This encodes CASRLAGGPRETQYF.

For the CDR3, the DNA is TGTGCCAGCTCCCCCGACAGGGATACGCAGTATTTT. Translation: CASSPDRDTQYF. This sequence joins TRBV18 and TRBJ2-3, with D perhaps matching TRBD1 (6 bases). The CDR3 has 12 amino acids. CDR1 KGHSH and CDR2 LQKENI come from the germline V gene. Trimming pared 6 bases from V and 6 bases from J, leaving 10 bases between.

The V and J genes are TRBV19 and TRBJ2-2, with D possibly matching TRBD1 (6 bases). V dropped 8 bases and J dropped 0 bases, with 13 bases sitting between them. This CDR3 contains 15 residues. CDR1 and CDR2 (germline): LNHDA, SQIVND (reference sequence). The CDR3 DNA reads TGTGCCAGTGAGCGACAGGAGTCGAACACCGGGGAGCTGTTTTTT. Translation gives CASERQESNTGELFF.